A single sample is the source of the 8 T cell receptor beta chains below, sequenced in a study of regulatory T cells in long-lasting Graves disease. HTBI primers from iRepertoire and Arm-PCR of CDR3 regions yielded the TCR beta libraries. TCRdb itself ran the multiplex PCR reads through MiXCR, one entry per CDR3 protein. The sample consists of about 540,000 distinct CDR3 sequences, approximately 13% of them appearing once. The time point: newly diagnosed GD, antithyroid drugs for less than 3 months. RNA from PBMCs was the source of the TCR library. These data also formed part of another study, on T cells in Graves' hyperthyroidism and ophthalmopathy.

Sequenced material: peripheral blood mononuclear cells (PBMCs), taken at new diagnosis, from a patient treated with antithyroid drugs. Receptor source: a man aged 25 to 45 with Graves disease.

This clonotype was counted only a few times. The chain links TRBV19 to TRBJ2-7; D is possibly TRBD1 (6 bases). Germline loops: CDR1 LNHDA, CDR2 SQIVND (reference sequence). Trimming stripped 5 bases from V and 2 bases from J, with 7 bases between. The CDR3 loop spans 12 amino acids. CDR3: CASSGQTYEQYF. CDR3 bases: TGTGCCAGTAGTGGACAGACCTACGAGCAGTACTTC.

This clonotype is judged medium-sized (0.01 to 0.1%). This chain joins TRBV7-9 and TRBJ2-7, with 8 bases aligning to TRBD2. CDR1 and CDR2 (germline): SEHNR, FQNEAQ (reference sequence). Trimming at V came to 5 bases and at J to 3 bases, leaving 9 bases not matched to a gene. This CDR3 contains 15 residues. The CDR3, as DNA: TGTGCCAGCAGCGCAATACTAGCGGAAGACTACGAGCAGTACTTC. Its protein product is CASSAILAEDYEQYF.

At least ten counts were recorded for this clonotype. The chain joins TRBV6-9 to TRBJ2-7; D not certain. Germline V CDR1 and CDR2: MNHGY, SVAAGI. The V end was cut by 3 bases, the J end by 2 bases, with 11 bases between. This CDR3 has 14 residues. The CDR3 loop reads CASSYIEATYEQYF. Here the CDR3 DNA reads TGTGCCAGCAGTTACATCGAAGCGACCTACGAGCAGTACTTC.

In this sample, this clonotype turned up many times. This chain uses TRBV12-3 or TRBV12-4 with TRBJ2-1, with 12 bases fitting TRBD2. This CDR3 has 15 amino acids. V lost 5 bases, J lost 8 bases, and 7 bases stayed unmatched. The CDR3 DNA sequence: TGTGCCAGCAGTCCGACTAGCGGGAGCGTCGATGAGCAGTTCTTC. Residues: CASSPTSGSVDEQFF.

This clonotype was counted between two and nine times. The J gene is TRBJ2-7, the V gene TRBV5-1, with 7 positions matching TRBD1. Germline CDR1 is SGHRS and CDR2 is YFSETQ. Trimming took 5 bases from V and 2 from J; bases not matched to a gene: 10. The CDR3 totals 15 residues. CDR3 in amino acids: CASSEQGSGAYEQYF. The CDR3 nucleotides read TGCGCCAGCAGTGAACAGGGGTCGGGTGCCTACGAGCAGTACTTC.

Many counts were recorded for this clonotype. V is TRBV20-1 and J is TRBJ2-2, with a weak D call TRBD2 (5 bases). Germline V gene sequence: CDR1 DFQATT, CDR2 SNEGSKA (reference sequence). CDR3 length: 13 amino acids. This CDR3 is CGVGRDTTGELFF. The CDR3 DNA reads TGCGGGGTGGGGAGAGACACCACCGGGGAGCTGTTTTTT.

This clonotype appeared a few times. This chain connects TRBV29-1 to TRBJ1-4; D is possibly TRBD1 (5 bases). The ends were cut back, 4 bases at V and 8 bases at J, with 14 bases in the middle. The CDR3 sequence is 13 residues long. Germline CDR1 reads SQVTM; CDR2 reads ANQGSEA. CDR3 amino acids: CSVVGDLGEKLFF. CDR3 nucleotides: TGCAGCGTTGTCGGGGACCTGGGCGAAAAACTGTTTTTT.

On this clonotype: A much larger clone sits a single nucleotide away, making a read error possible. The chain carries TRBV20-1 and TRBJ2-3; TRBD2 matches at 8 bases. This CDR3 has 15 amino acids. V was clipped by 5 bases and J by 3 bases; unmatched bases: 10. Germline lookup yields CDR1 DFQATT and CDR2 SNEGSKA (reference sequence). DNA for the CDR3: TGCAGTGCTGGAGGAGGGAGCGGGAGAACAGATACGCAGTATTTT. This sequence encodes CSAGGGSGRTDTQYF.